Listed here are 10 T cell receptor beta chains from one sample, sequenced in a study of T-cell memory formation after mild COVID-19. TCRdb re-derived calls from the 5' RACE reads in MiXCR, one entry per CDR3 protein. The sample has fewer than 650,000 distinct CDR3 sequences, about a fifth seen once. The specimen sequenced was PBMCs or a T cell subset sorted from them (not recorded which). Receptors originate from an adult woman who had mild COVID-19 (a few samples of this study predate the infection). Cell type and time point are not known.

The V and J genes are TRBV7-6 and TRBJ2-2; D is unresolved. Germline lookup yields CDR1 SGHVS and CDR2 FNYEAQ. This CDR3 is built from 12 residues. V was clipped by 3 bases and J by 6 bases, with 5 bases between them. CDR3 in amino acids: CASSLWAGELFF. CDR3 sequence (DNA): TGTGCCAGCAGCTTGTGGGCCGGGGAGCTGTTTTTT.

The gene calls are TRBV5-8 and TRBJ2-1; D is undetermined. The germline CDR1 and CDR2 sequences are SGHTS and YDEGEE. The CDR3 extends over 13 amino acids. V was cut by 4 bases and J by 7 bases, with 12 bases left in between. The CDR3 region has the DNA TGTGCCAGCAGCCGCCAAGGGTGGAATGAGCAGTTCTTC. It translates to CASSRQGWNEQFF.

The DNA of the CDR3 is TGTGCCAGCAGTTTGGGGGGTAGCGGGGGACAAGAGACCCAGTACTTC. Translating it yields CASSLGGSGGQETQYF. The V gene is TRBV12-3 or TRBV12-4, the J gene TRBJ2-5; 9 bases are shared with TRBD2. J was trimmed by 2 bases and V by 3 bases; bases with no gene match: 7. The CDR3 extends over 16 amino acids.

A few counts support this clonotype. The CDR3 region has the DNA TGTGCCAGCACCCGACTAGCGGGATTCCTCTACAATGAGCAGTTCTTC. Its translation is CASTRLAGFLYNEQFF. This chain links TRBV27 with TRBJ2-1; 11 nucleotides match TRBD2. The junction had 8 bases not matched to a gene; V was cut back by 7 bases and J by 3 bases. CDR3 length: 16 residues. Germline values: CDR1 MNHEY, CDR2 SMNVEV (reference sequence).

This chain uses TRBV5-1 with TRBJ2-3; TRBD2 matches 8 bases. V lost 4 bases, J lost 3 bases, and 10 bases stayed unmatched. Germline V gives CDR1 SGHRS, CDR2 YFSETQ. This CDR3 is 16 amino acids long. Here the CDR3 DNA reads TGCGCCAGCAGCGCAACTCCGGGACTAGGTACAGATACGCAGTATTTT. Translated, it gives CASSATPGLGTDTQYF.

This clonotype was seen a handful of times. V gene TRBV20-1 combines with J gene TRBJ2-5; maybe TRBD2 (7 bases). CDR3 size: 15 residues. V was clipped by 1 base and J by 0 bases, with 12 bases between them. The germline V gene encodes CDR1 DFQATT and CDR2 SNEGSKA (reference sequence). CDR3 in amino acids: CSARVAGAYQETQYF. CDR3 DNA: TGCAGTGCTAGAGTGGCGGGGGCGTACCAAGAGACCCAGTACTTC.

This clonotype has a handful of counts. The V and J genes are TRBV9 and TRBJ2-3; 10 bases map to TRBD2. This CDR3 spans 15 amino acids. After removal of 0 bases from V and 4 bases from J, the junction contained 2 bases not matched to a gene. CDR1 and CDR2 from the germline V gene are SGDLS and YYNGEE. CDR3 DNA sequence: TGTGCCAGCAGCGTAGCTAGCGGGAGTGCAGATACGCAGTATTTT. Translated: CASSVASGSADTQYF.

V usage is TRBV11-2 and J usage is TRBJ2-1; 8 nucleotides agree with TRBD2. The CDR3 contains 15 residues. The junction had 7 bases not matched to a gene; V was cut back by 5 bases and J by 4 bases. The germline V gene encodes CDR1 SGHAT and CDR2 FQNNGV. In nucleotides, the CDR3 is TGTGCCAGCAGCCCGGAGCGGGGGACATACAATGAGCAGTTCTTC. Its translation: CASSPERGTYNEQFF.

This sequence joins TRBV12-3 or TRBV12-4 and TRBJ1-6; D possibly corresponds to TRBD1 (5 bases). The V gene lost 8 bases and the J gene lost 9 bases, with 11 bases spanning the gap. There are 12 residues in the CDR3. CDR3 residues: CASYVRGSPLHF. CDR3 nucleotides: TGTGCCAGCTACGTGAGGGGTTCACCCCTCCACTTT.

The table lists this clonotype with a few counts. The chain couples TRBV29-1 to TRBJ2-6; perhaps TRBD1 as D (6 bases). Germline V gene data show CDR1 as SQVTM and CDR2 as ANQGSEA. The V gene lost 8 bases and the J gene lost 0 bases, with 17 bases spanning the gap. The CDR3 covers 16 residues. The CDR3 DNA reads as TGCAGCCCGCAGACAGGAGGTCCCTCTGGGGCCAACGTCCTGACTTTC. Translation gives CSPQTGGPSGANVLTF.